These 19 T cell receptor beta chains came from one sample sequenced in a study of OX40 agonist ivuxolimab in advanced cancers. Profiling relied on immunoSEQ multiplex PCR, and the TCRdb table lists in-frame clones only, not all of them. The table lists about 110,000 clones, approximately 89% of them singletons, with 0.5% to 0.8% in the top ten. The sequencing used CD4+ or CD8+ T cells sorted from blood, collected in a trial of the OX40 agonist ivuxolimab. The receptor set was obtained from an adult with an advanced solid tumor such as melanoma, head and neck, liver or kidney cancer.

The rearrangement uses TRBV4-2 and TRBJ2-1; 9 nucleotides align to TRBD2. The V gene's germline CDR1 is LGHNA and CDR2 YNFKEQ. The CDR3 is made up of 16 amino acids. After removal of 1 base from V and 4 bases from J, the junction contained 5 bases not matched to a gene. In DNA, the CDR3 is TGTGCCAGCAGCCAAGTGAATAGCGGGGGATACAATGAGCAGTTCTTC. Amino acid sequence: CASSQVNSGGYNEQFF.

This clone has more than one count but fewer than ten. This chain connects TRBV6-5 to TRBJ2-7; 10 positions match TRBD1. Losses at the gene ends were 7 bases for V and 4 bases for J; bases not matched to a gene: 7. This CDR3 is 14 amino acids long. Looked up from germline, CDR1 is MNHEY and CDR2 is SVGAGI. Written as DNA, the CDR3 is TGTGCCAGCAACGACAGGGGGCGCGAGTACGAGCAGTACTTC. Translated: CASNDRGREYEQYF.

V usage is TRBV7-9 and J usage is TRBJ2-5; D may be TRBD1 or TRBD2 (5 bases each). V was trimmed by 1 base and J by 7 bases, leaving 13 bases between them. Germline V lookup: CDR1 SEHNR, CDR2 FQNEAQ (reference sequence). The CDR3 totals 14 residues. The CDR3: CASSLGGDRRTQYF. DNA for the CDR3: TGTGCCAGCAGCTTAGGAGGGGATCGGAGGACCCAGTACTTC.

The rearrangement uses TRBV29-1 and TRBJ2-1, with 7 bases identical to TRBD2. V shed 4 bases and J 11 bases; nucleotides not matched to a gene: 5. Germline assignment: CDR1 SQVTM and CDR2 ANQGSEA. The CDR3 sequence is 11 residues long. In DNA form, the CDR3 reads TGCAGCGTTGTTGCGGGAGAACAGCAGTTCTTC. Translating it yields CSVVAGEQQFF.

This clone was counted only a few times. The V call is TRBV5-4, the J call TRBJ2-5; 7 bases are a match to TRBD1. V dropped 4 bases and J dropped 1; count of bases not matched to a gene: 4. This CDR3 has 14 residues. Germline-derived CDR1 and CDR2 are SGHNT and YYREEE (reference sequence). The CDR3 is CASSPGTVQETQYF. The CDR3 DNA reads TGTGCCAGCAGCCCCGGGACAGTCCAAGAGACCCAGTACTTC.

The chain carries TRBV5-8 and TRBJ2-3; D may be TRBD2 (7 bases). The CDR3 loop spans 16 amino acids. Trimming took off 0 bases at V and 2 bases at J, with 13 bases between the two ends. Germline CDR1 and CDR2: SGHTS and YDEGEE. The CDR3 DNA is TGTGCCAGCAGCTTGGACCGGGGGGCTGTCACAGATACGCAGTATTTT. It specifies CASSLDRGAVTDTQYF.

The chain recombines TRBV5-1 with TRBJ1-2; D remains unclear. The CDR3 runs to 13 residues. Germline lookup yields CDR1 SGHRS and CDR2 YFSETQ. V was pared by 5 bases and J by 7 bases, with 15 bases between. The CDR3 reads CASRETAKGGYTF. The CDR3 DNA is TGCGCCAGCAGGGAGACGGCTAAAGGTGGCTACACCTTC.

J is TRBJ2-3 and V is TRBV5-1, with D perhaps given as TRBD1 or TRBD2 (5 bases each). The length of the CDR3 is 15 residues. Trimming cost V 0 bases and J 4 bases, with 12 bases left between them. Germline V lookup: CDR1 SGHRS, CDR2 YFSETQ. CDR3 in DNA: TGCGCCAGCAGCTTGGCCCCCGGGACCCCAGATACGCAGTATTTT. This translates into CASSLAPGTPDTQYF.

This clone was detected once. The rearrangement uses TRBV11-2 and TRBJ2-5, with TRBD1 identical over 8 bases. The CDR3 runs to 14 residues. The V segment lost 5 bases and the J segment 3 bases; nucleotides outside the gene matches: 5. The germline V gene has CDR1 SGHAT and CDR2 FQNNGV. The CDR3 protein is CASSPTGAEETQYF. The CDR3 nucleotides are TGTGCCAGCAGCCCGACAGGGGCCGAAGAGACCCAGTACTTC.

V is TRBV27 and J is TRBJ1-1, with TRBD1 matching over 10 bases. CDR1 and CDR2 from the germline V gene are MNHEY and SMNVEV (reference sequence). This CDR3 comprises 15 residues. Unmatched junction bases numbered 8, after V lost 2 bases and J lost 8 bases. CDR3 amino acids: CASSLLPGQGSEAFF. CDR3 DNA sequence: TGTGCCAGCAGTTTACTACCGGGACAGGGGTCAGAAGCTTTCTTT.

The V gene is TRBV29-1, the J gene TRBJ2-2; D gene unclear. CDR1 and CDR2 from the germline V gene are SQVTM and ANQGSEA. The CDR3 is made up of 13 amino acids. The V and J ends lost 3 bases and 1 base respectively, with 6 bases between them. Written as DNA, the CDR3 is TGCAGCGTTGATAAGGGGAACACCGGGGAGCTGTTTTTT. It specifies CSVDKGNTGELFF.

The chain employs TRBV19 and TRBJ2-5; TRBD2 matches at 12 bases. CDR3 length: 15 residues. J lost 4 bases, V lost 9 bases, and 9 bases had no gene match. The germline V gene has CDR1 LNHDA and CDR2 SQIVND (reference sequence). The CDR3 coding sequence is TGTGCCAGCTCCGTGGCTAGCGGGAGGGGAGAGACCCAGTACTTC. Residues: CASSVASGRGETQYF. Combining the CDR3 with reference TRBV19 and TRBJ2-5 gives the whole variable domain DGGITQSPKYLFRKEGQNVTLSCEQNLNHDAMYWYRQDPGQGLRLIYYSQIVNDFQKGDIAEGYSVSREKKESFPLTVTSAQKNPTAFYLCASSVASGRGETQYFGPGTRLLVL.

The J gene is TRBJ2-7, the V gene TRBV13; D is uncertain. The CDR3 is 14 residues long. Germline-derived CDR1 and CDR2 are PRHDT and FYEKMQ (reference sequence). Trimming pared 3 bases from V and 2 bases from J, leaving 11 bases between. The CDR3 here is CASSFLGMTYEQYF. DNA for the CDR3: TGTGCCAGCAGCTTCCTGGGGATGACCTACGAGCAGTACTTC.

The CDR3 spells CASSPDLTDTQYF. The CDR3 nucleotides read TGTGCCAGCTCACCAGACCTCACAGATACGCAGTATTTT. This chain joins TRBV18 and TRBJ2-3; D ambiguous. This CDR3 is 13 amino acids long. V lost 2 bases and J lost 2, with 5 bases in between. Germline loops: CDR1 KGHSH, CDR2 LQKENI. The full variable domain, completed using reference TRBV18 and TRBJ2-3, is NAGVMQNPRHLVRRRGQEARLRCSPMKGHSHVYWYRQLPEEGLKFMVYLQKENIIDESGMPKERFSAEFPKEGPSILRIQQVVRGDSAAYFCASSPDLTDTQYFGPGTRLTVL.

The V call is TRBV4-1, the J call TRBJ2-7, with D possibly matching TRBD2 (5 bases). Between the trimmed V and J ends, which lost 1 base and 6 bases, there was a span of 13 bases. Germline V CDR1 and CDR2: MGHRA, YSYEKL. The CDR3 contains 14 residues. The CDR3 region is CASSQVRLPGEQYF. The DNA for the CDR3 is TGCGCCAGCAGCCAAGTTCGACTACCAGGCGAGCAGTACTTC.

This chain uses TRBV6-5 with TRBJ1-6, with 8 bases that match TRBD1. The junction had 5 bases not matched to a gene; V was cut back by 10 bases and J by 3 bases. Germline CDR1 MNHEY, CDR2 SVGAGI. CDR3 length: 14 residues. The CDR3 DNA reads TGTGCCACTTCAGGGGGCCTCTATAATTCACCCCTCCACTTT. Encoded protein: CATSGGLYNSPLHF.

The CDR3 nucleotides are TGTGCCAGCAGCCCCGAGAGGGCCGGCTACAATGAGCAGTTCTTC. This codes for CASSPERAGYNEQFF. This rearrangement joins TRBV2 to TRBJ2-1, with D possibly being TRBD2 (5 bases). Between the trimmed V and J ends, which lost 6 bases and 3 bases, there was a span of 15 bases. The CDR3 totals 15 residues. Germline CDR1 SNHLY, CDR2 FYNNEI.

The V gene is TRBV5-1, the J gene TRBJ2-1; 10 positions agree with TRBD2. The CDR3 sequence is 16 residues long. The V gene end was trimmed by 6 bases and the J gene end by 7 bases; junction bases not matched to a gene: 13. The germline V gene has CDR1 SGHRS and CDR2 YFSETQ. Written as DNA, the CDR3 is TGCGCCAGCACCCCCGGCGTAGCGGGGGGAAAGAATGAGCAGTTCTTC. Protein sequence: CASTPGVAGGKNEQFF.

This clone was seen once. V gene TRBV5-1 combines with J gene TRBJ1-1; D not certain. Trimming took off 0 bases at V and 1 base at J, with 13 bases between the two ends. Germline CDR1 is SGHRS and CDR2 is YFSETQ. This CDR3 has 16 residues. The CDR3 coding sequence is TGCGCCAGCAGCTTGGACCCGAGTTGGGAGAACACTGAAGCTTTCTTT. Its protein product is CASSLDPSWENTEAFF.